This T cell receptor (beta chain) emerged from a study of patients and donors after allogeneic stem cell transplantation. TCRdb fed the RT-PCR reads into MiXCR, producing one record per CDR3 protein. The sample lists roughly 880,000 distinct CDR3 sequences; approximately 19% were seen once. This clonotype was seen a handful of times. Germline trimming cut 4 bases from V and 7 bases from J; bases unmatched to any gene: 5. Germline CDR1 is SSHAT and CDR2 is FNYEAQ (reference sequence). CDR3 length equals 13 residues. This clonotype originated in a human donor who was either an allogeneic HSCT recipient or a stem cell or donor lymphocyte infusion donor (not recorded which). It is not recorded whose cells these are; they may come from a transplant donor. Sequencing used blood, either unsorted or a sorted T cell fraction (not recorded which). V and J are TRBV7-7 and TRBJ2-3; TRBD1 matches 7 bases. CDR3 sequence: CASSSHRGNTQYF. The CDR3 DNA reads as TGTGCCAGCAGCTCACACAGGGGAAATACGCAGTATTTT. Based on the CDR3 plus reference TRBV7-7 and TRBJ2-3, the full variable domain is GAGVSQSPRYKVTKRGQDVTLRCDPISSHATLYWYQQALGQGPEFLTYFNYEAQPDKSGLPSDRFSAERPEGSISTLTIQRTEQRDSAMYRCASSSHRGNTQYFGPGTRLTVL.